The clone carrying this TCR beta chain was counted only a few times. Its target is not known. CDR3 length equals 14 residues. The ends were cut back, 5 bases at V and 2 bases at J, with 13 bases in the middle. This record comes from a study of identical twins. In TCRdb, the 5' RACE reads were re-called with MiXCR into one record per CDR3 protein. The sample records approximately 630,000 distinct CDR3 sequences, under 8.5% being singletons. Points from the study as a whole: Less excess twin sharing appeared in beta out-of-frame sequences. Recombination models fit unrelated individuals' TCR alpha sharing but underestimated twins'.

These data also featured in a second study, about yellow fever vaccine responses in identical twins.

The sample was PBMCs. The chain carries TRBV12-3 or TRBV12-4 and TRBJ2-7; TRBD1 might be the D (5 bases). This receptor was taken from a woman under 30 in good health. CDR3 amino acids: CASSQGFVPYEQYF. CDR3 DNA: TGTGCCAGCAGTCAGGGTTTCGTACCCTACGAGCAGTACTTC.